These 31 T cell receptor beta chains were all obtained from the same sample, sequenced in a study of vaccination effects on CD4 cells after COVID-19. No cognate antigen is known for these TCRs. Before sequencing took place, the ViraFEST assay used viral peptide pools to expand antigen-specific CD4+ T cells. Following a roughly 11-day culture, CD4+ T cells were purified. As their vaccination, participants received two doses of either BNT162b2 or mRNA-1273. Some clones are missing from TCRdb's copy, which holds only in-frame ones; the method was immunoSEQ multiplex PCR. The sample has around 16,000 clones; roughly 68% are singletons. The sequencing used CD4+ T cells from PBMCs cultured with SARS-CoV-2 spike peptides, collected after COVID-19 vaccination. The receptors were gathered from a human donor who received a COVID-19 vaccine.

This sequence joins TRBV7-2 and TRBJ1-3, with TRBD1 matching 11 bases. The ends lost 4 bases at V and 0 bases at J; junction bases unmatched: 5. The germline gives CDR1 SGHTA, CDR2 FQGNSA. The CDR3 extends over 17 amino acids. For the CDR3, the DNA is TGTGCCAGCAGCTGGTGGACAGGGGGCCGCTCTGGAAACACCATATATTTT. This gives the protein CASSWWTGGRSGNTIYF.

There are many counts of this clone. This chain links TRBV4-2 with TRBJ2-1; TRBD2 matches at 9 bases. Germline CDR1 LGHNA, CDR2 YNFKEQ. This CDR3 has 15 amino acids. Trimming removed 0 bases from V and 5 bases from J; junction bases left unmatched: 2. The CDR3 loop is CASSQELAGDNEQFF. CDR3 nucleotides: TGTGCCAGCAGCCAAGAGTTAGCGGGGGACAATGAGCAGTTCTTC.

The V gene is TRBV4-2, the J gene TRBJ1-3, with 8 bases aligning to TRBD1. After removal of 1 base from V and 0 bases from J, the junction contained 2 bases not matched to a gene. Germline-derived CDR1 and CDR2 are LGHNA and YNFKEQ. The CDR3 is 16 residues long. CDR3 protein: CASSQGDRFSGNTIYF. The CDR3 DNA follows: TGTGCCAGCAGCCAAGGGGACAGGTTCTCTGGAAACACCATATATTTT.

This clone was seen more than once but under ten times. This sequence joins TRBV7-3 and TRBJ1-1; no reliable D call. This CDR3 contains 13 residues. Trimming left V 2 bases short and J 3 bases short, with 7 bases between. Per the germline V gene, CDR1 is SGHTA and CDR2 is FQGTGA. CDR3 residues: CASSLSQHTEAFF. The CDR3 DNA reads TGTGCCAGCAGCTTATCCCAACACACTGAAGCTTTCTTT.

The V call is TRBV10-3, the J call TRBJ1-5; weak D call: TRBD1 (5 bases). CDR1 and CDR2 from the germline V gene are ENHRY and SYGVKD. The ends were cut back, 4 bases at V and 3 bases at J, with 13 bases in the middle. CDR3 length: 15 amino acids. CDR3 sequence: CAISAGRGNNQPQHF. CDR3 coding DNA: TGTGCCATCAGTGCGGGGCGCGGAAACAATCAGCCCCAGCATTTT.

The chain joins TRBV3-1 (or the pseudogene TRBV3-2) to TRBJ2-3, with D perhaps matching TRBD1 or TRBD2 (5 bases each). Deletions cut 6 bases from V and 2 bases from J, with 27 bases between. The CDR3 covers 19 residues. The germline V gene has CDR1 LGHDT and CDR2 YNNKEL (reference sequence). As DNA, the CDR3 is TGTGCCAGCAGTCAAACTTTAAGCTGGGGGAGCGGAACCACAGATACGCAGTATTTT. Its protein is CASSQTLSWGSGTTDTQYF.

In DNA form, the CDR3 reads TGTGCCTGGAGTTCCATCGGACTAGCGGGTATTAGGTACTTC. Its protein product is CAWSSIGLAGIRYF. V and J are TRBV30 and TRBJ2-4; 11 bases agree with TRBD2. Germline trimming cut 2 bases from V and 15 bases from J; bases unmatched to any gene: 12. Germline CDR1 reads GTSNPN; CDR2 reads SVGIG (reference sequence). The CDR3 is made up of 14 amino acids.

This clone was counted only a few times. The CDR3 bases are TGTGCCAGCAGCACAGGGGGCTCCTATGGCTACACCTTC. The encoded protein is CASSTGGSYGYTF. The gene calls are TRBV13 and TRBJ1-2; 9 bases are shared with TRBD1. CDR3 length: 13 amino acids. Germline values: CDR1 PRHDT, CDR2 FYEKMQ (reference sequence). J gave up 4 bases and V 5 bases, and 2 bases lay outside the gene matches.

The sample holds a few counts of this clone. The chain has TRBV25-1 and TRBJ1-1; D unclear. V lost 6 bases, J lost 4 bases, and 9 bases lay in between. CDR1 is MGHDK, CDR2 SYGVNS, per germline. The CDR3 consists of 12 residues. CDR3 region: CASSDGSTEAFF. The CDR3, as DNA: TGTGCCAGCAGCGACGGAAGCACTGAAGCTTTCTTT.

This clone was observed once. The chain carries TRBV6-1 and TRBJ2-7; D is ambiguous. This CDR3 has 14 amino acids. Germline-derived CDR1 and CDR2 are MNHNS and SASEGT. With 1 base removed from V and 1 base from J, the gap between germline ends came to 8 bases. CDR3 sequence reads: CASSEVVPSYEQYF. CDR3 sequence (DNA): TGTGCCAGCAGTGAAGTGGTCCCTTCCTACGAGCAGTACTTC.

The rearrangement uses TRBV6-5 and TRBJ2-7; D perhaps matches TRBD1 (6 bases). V lost 7 bases and J lost 1, with 11 bases in between. Germline values: CDR1 MNHEY, CDR2 SVGAGI. The CDR3 consists of 13 residues. Here the CDR3 reads CASTMGASYEQYF. The CDR3 nucleotides are TGTGCCAGCACAATGGGGGCTTCCTACGAGCAGTACTTC.

This clone appeared a single time. The rearrangement links TRBV6-5 to TRBJ2-5, with D possibly being TRBD2 (6 bases). There are 13 residues in the CDR3. V was pared by 6 bases and J by 5 bases, with 13 bases between. The germline V gene has CDR1 MNHEY and CDR2 SVGAGI. The chain's CDR3 is CASSRDFGETQYF. The CDR3 nucleotides read TGTGCCAGCAGCCGGGACTTCGGGGAGACCCAGTACTTC.

V usage is TRBV3-1 (or the pseudogene TRBV3-2) and J usage is TRBJ1-5, with D unclear. This CDR3 is built from 14 residues. Germline loops: CDR1 LGHDT, CDR2 YNNKEL (reference sequence). V was clipped by 1 base and J by 3 bases, with 7 bases between them. The CDR3 loop is CASSQGQANQPQHF. The CDR3 DNA follows: TGTGCCAGCAGCCAAGGACAAGCCAATCAGCCCCAGCATTTT.

The V and J genes are TRBV6-6 and TRBJ2-7, with 7 bases fitting TRBD2. This CDR3 is built from 13 residues. V dropped 2 bases and J dropped 6; count of bases not matched to a gene: 4. The germline V gene encodes CDR1 MNHNY and CDR2 SVGAGI (reference sequence). The CDR3 is CASSYPGGGEQYF. In DNA form, the CDR3 reads TGTGCCAGCAGTTACCCCGGCGGGGGCGAGCAGTACTTC.

The chain uses TRBV6-2 or TRBV6-3 and TRBJ2-3; tentatively, D is TRBD1 or TRBD2 (6 bases each). The germline gives CDR1 MNHEY, CDR2 SVGEGT. This CDR3 spans 16 amino acids. V was clipped by 0 bases and J by 0 bases, with 10 bases between them. CDR3 sequence (DNA): TGTGCCAGCAGTTACTCCTCGGGGGCTAGCACAGATACGCAGTATTTT. This translates into CASSYSSGASTDTQYF.

The chain employs TRBV19 and TRBJ1-2; D is undetermined. Germline lookup yields CDR1 LNHDA and CDR2 SQIVND (reference sequence). The V end was cut by 0 bases, the J end by 3 bases, with 8 bases between. The CDR3 extends over 14 amino acids. CDR3 region: CASSIDRGDYGYTF. For the CDR3, the DNA is TGTGCCAGTAGTATAGATAGAGGAGACTATGGCTACACCTTC.

This sequence joins TRBV29-1 and TRBJ2-7, with D perhaps matching TRBD2 (7 bases). CDR3 size: 12 residues. From germline, CDR1 is SQVTM and CDR2 ANQGSEA. The V and J ends lost 6 bases and 6 bases respectively, with 15 bases between them. The CDR3 DNA follows: TGCAGCGTCGGGGGGCAGGCCGGCGAGCAGTACTTC. Its translation is CSVGGQAGEQYF.

The chain links TRBV6-5 to TRBJ1-2; 8 nucleotides align to TRBD1. Looked up from germline, CDR1 is MNHEY and CDR2 is SVGAGI. CDR3 length equals 12 residues. V was clipped by 7 bases and J by 8 bases; unmatched bases: 6. The CDR3 region is CASNDRGGGYTF. DNA of the CDR3: TGTGCCAGCAACGACAGGGGAGGCGGCTACACCTTC.

The V and J genes are TRBV9 and TRBJ1-2; weak D call: TRBD1 (5 bases). The CDR3 has 15 amino acids. Between the trimmed V and J ends, which lost 0 bases and 3 bases, there was a span of 12 bases. CDR1 and CDR2 (germline): SGDLS, YYNGEE. Here the CDR3 DNA reads TGTGCCAGCAGCGTAGGGGGTTCGGGGCACTATGGCTACACCTTC. It is translated as CASSVGGSGHYGYTF.

V gene TRBV4-3 combines with J gene TRBJ1-2, with a weak D call TRBD1 (5 bases). Germline lookup yields CDR1 LGHNA and CDR2 YSLEER. The CDR3 has 15 amino acids. Trimming shortened V by 0 bases and J by 5 bases, and 13 bases separated the two germline ends. CDR3 residues: CASSQDSSGRYGYTF. The CDR3 DNA sequence: TGCGCCAGCAGCCAAGATAGTTCGGGACGATATGGCTACACCTTC.

This rearrangement joins TRBV14 to TRBJ2-5, with unresolved D. The CDR3 loop spans 13 amino acids. Germline loops: CDR1 SGHDN, CDR2 FVKESK. V was pared by 4 bases and J by 5 bases, with 11 bases between. The CDR3 spells CASSPLGGETQYF. As DNA, the CDR3 is TGTGCCAGCAGCCCTTTAGGCGGCGAGACCCAGTACTTC.

The chain recombines TRBV2 with TRBJ1-5, with D unclear. CDR1 and CDR2 (germline): SNHLY, FYNNEI. The CDR3 consists of 13 residues. The germline V and J ends were trimmed by 2 bases and 4 bases, with 6 bases remaining between them. CDR3 coding DNA: TGTGCCAGCAGTGAATTCGAGAATCAGCCCCAGCATTTT. The encoded protein is CASSEFENQPQHF.

This chain links TRBV28 with TRBJ2-5; 12 positions match TRBD2. CDR3 length equals 19 residues. The J segment lost 5 bases and the V segment lost 3 bases, leaving 16 bases of the junction unmatched. In germline, CDR1 is MDHEN, CDR2 SYDVKM. This CDR3 is CASSFYKMASGRARETQYF. The CDR3 DNA sequence: TGTGCCAGCAGTTTTTATAAGATGGCTAGCGGGAGGGCCAGGGAGACCCAGTACTTC.

J is TRBJ2-1 and V is TRBV29-1; D gene ambiguous. The ends were cut back, 6 bases at V and 6 bases at J, with 15 bases in the middle. Looked up from germline, CDR1 is SQVTM and CDR2 is ANQGSEA. The CDR3 length is 13 residues. The chain's CDR3 is CSVGRRLGNEQFF. CDR3 DNA sequence: TGCAGCGTCGGACGGCGTTTAGGCAATGAGCAGTTCTTC.

The chain is built from TRBV5-4 and TRBJ2-1; the D is unclear. The germline V and J ends were trimmed by 0 bases and 1 base, with 8 bases remaining between them. The CDR3 runs 15 residues. Germline V gene lookup returns CDR1 SGHNT and CDR2 YYREEE (reference sequence). The CDR3 bases are TGTGCCAGCAGCTTGGGGCCAGAGTCCTACAATGAGCAGTTCTTC. Translated: CASSLGPESYNEQFF.

This clone was recorded only once. The gene calls are TRBV7-8 and TRBJ2-1, with D perhaps TRBD1 (5 bases). Germline CDR1 reads SGHVS; CDR2 reads FQNEAQ. This CDR3 contains 15 residues. The V end was cut by 1 base, the J end by 4 bases, with 11 bases between. The CDR3 is CASSLGSAGYNEQFF. DNA for the CDR3: TGTGCCAGCAGCTTAGGCAGCGCAGGGTACAATGAGCAGTTCTTC.

This clone was found a few times. The rearrangement joins TRBV5-1 to TRBJ1-4; unclear D gene. Trimming shortened V by 0 bases and J by 2 bases, and 11 bases separated the two germline ends. The CDR3 sequence is 16 residues long. The germline gives CDR1 SGHRS, CDR2 YFSETQ. The CDR3 nucleotides are TGCGCCAGCAGCTTGGCTCCCCCGGGGACTAATGAAAAACTGTTTTTT. Its protein is CASSLAPPGTNEKLFF.

This clone ranks as large. The CDR3 bases are TGTGCCTGGAGTAAGAAGGGAAATCAGCCCCAGCATTTT. Translating gives CAWSKKGNQPQHF. This chain connects TRBV30 to TRBJ1-5; no firm D call. Deletions cut 2 bases from V and 4 bases from J, with 9 bases between. The CDR3 sequence is 13 residues long. CDR1 is GTSNPN, CDR2 SVGIG, per germline (reference sequence). Together with reference TRBV30 and TRBJ1-5, the CDR3 gives the full variable domain: SQTIHQWPATLVQPVGSPLSLECTVEGTSNPNLYWYRQAAGRGLQLLFYSVGIGQISSEVPQNLSASRPQDRQFILSSKKLLLSDSGFYLCAWSKKGNQPQHFGDGTRLSIL.

By share, this clone counts as medium-sized. The J gene is TRBJ2-3, the V gene TRBV6-6; TRBD1 matches 11 bases. The CDR3 covers 14 residues. The ends lost 10 bases at V and 3 bases at J; junction bases unmatched: 6. Germline V gene sequence: CDR1 MNHNY, CDR2 SVGAGI (reference sequence). Here the CDR3 reads CATHRDRGTDTQYF. The CDR3 DNA follows: TGTGCCACCCACCGGGACAGGGGGACAGATACGCAGTATTTT.

This chain connects TRBV12-3 or TRBV12-4 to TRBJ1-5, with D possibly TRBD1 on 5 matching bases. V lost 6 bases, J lost 5 bases, and 11 bases lay in between. The CDR3 is made up of 13 amino acids. In DNA form, the CDR3 reads TGTGCCAGCAGGCCGGGGGGACATCAGCCCCAGCATTTT. Amino acids: CASRPGGHQPQHF.

CDR3 protein: CASSGSGAEQFF. Here the CDR3 DNA reads TGTGCCAGCAGTGGCTCGGGAGCTGAGCAGTTCTTC. The chain has TRBV2 and TRBJ2-1; TRBD2 is a possible D gene (6 bases). The CDR3 is made up of 12 amino acids. Germline V CDR1 and CDR2: SNHLY, FYNNEI. V gave up 4 bases and J gave up 9 bases, with 10 bases separating them.